This note documents a single TCR beta chain sequence. The antigen remains undetermined. TCRdb processed the RT-PCR reads anew with MiXCR; each CDR3 protein has one entry. Here the sample spans 400,000 to 550,000 distinct CDR3 sequences, 25% being singletons. The source of the sample is a study of response to subunit inactivated influenza vaccine. Study-level results: There was a suggestion from the authors that each seasonal influenza vaccination recruits few new T cells.

CDR1 KGHDR and CDR2 SFDVKD come from the germline V gene. The CDR3 length is 16 residues. V lost 3 bases to trimming and J lost 1 base; unmatched junction nucleotides: 7. Sequenced here: CD4+ T cells sorted from PBMCs, sampled 4 to 6 days after vaccination. This sequence joins TRBV24-1 and TRBJ2-5; 7 nucleotides match TRBD1. The sequence was obtained from a man aged 50 to 59 who received an inactivated influenza vaccine. DNA of the CDR3: TGTGCCACCAGTGATAACAGGGGACCCTTCCAAGAGACCCAGTACTTC. Residues: CATSDNRGPFQETQYF.